Below, 21 T cell receptor beta chains from the same sample are listed, as sequenced in a study of identical twins (dated by TCRdb to about 2016). Receptor amplification or capture employed 5' RACE. The sequencer listed for this sample is Illumina HiSeq 2000. TCRdb reworked the public reads: Q25 trimming with fastp, MiXCR clone assembly, productive beta chains retained. Each CDR3 protein gets just one entry, which takes the most common genes and DNA from the rows behind it. Within this sample are just under 550,000 distinct CDR3 sequences, with around 15% of them counted one time only. The top ten constitute 0.35% to 0.45% of the sample. The sample was also linked to a second study, of yellow fever vaccine responses in identical twins.

The sample comprised CD4+ T cells sorted from blood. These TCRs come from a young woman in good health.

The V call is TRBV20-1, the J call TRBJ2-1, with TRBD2 matching over 10 bases. The CDR3 is 13 amino acids. Germline V lookup: CDR1 DFQATT, CDR2 SNEGSKA (reference sequence). The V and J ends lost 2 bases and 9 bases, in that order; junction bases with no gene match: 4. In DNA, the CDR3 is TGCAGTGCTAGACTAGCGGGAGTCGGTGAGCAGTTCTTC. Translating it yields CSARLAGVGEQFF.

This clonotype was recorded a few times. The rearrangement joins TRBV5-1 to TRBJ2-2; 9 nucleotides align to TRBD2. Germline V CDR1 and CDR2: SGHRS, YFSETQ. V shed 2 bases, J shed 2 bases, and the junction held 1 base outside the gene matches. This CDR3 is built from 15 residues. This CDR3 is CASSFSGSNTGELFF. The CDR3 DNA reads TGCGCCAGCAGCTTTAGCGGGAGTAACACCGGGGAGCTGTTTTTT.

This clonotype was detected a few times. The genes are TRBV20-1 and TRBJ1-4; TRBD1 agrees at 9 bases. The CDR3 runs to 12 residues. Looked up from germline, CDR1 is DFQATT and CDR2 is SNEGSKA (reference sequence). The CDR3: CSTTGGSEKLFF. In DNA form, the CDR3 reads TGCAGCACGACAGGGGGAAGTGAAAAACTGTTTTTT.

The chain recombines TRBV7-8 with TRBJ2-3; a weak D match, TRBD2 (6 bases). The V gene's germline CDR1 is SGHVS and CDR2 FQNEAQ. The CDR3 covers 17 residues. The V and J ends lost 5 bases and 0 bases respectively, with 18 bases between them. As DNA, the CDR3 is TGTGCCAGCAGCCCCCAACGGTTGAGCGGGAGCACAGATACGCAGTATTTT. Amino acids: CASSPQRLSGSTDTQYF.

The chain uses TRBV28 and TRBJ1-6; D may be TRBD1 (6 bases). CDR3 length: 15 residues. V dropped 3 bases and J dropped 6 bases, with 12 bases sitting between them. CDR1 and CDR2 from the germline V gene are MDHEN and SYDVKM. The CDR3 DNA sequence: TGTGCCAGCAGTTTGGGGGGCGCGGGTAATTCACCCCTCCACTTT. Protein product: CASSLGGAGNSPLHF.

The J gene is TRBJ2-1, the V gene TRBV2; no reliable D call. Trimming took off 1 base at V and 7 bases at J, with 5 bases between the two ends. The germline gives CDR1 SNHLY, CDR2 FYNNEI. This CDR3 region has 12 residues. DNA of the CDR3: TGTGCCAGCAGTGAAGGGTGGAATGAGCAGTTCTTC. Translated, it gives CASSEGWNEQFF.

This clonotype came up a few times. CDR3 residues: CSVAASSHYEQYF. Here the CDR3 DNA reads TGCAGCGTTGCTGCCAGTTCCCATTACGAGCAGTACTTC. The V gene is TRBV29-1, the J gene TRBJ2-7; D unresolved. The CDR3 consists of 13 residues. Germline V CDR1 and CDR2: SQVTM, ANQGSEA. Trimming shortened V by 4 bases and J by 4 bases, and 14 bases separated the two germline ends.

The chain is built from TRBV24-1 and TRBJ2-7; the D is unclear. This CDR3 comprises 16 residues. V was pared by 2 bases and J by 0 bases, with 13 bases between. The germline V gene has CDR1 KGHDR and CDR2 SFDVKD. CDR3 bases: TGTGCCACCAGTGATTCCGGTTTAGGTTCCTCCTACGAGCAGTACTTC. It encodes CATSDSGLGSSYEQYF.

This clonotype has more than one count but fewer than ten. This sequence joins TRBV10-3 and TRBJ1-1; D might be TRBD1 (5 bases). The V end lost 5 bases, the J end lost 1 base, and 8 bases lay between the germline ends. Germline assignment: CDR1 ENHRY and CDR2 SYGVKD. This CDR3 comprises 13 residues. The CDR3 nucleotides are TGTGCCATCAGTACAGGACAGAACACTGAAGCTTTCTTT. It is translated as CAISTGQNTEAFF.

This clonotype has just a few counts. V is TRBV3-1 and J is TRBJ1-6; maybe TRBD1 (6 bases). The CDR3 covers 15 residues. Germline V gene data show CDR1 as LGHDT and CDR2 as YNNKEL (reference sequence). Trimming pared 3 bases from V and 7 bases from J, leaving 13 bases between. The CDR3 DNA reads TGTGCCAGCAGCCATCGGGGACAAGCGAATTCACCCCTCCACTTT. Its translation: CASSHRGQANSPLHF. The variable domain in full, completed from reference TRBV3-1 and TRBJ1-6, reads DTAVSQTPKYLVTQMGNDKSIKCEQNLGHDTMYWYKQDSKKFLKIMFSYNNKELIINETVPNRFSPKSPDKAHLNLHINSLELGDSAVYFCASSHRGQANSPLHFGNGTRLTVT.

This sequence joins TRBV5-1 and TRBJ1-2, with D perhaps TRBD1 (5 bases). The CDR3 consists of 14 residues. Between the trimmed V and J ends, which lost 4 bases and 10 bases, there was a span of 20 bases. The V gene's germline CDR1 is SGHRS and CDR2 YFSETQ. The CDR3 here is CASSPLGGGRDYTF. The DNA for the CDR3 is TGCGCCAGCAGCCCCCTGGGGGGTGGTCGCGACTACACCTTC.

This clonotype was seen only once. J is TRBJ2-5 and V is TRBV6-5, with 8 bases matching TRBD2. The CDR3 spans 14 residues. Germline V gene sequence: CDR1 MNHEY, CDR2 SVGAGI. V was clipped by 6 bases and J by 2 bases; unmatched bases: 5. For the CDR3, the DNA is TGTGCCAGCAGCTATCCTAGCGGGCAAGAGACCCAGTACTTC. As protein: CASSYPSGQETQYF.

This clonotype turned up a few times. This chain links TRBV20-1 with TRBJ1-2; a possible D gene is TRBD1 (6 bases). This CDR3 contains 15 residues. Trimming took 3 bases from V and 5 from J, leaving 19 bases between them. The germline V gene has CDR1 DFQATT and CDR2 SNEGSKA (reference sequence). CDR3 in amino acids: CSASGGAGRMYGYTF. The CDR3 DNA reads as TGCAGTGCTAGCGGGGGGGCAGGTCGGATGTATGGCTACACCTTC.

This clonotype was seen a handful of times. V gene TRBV29-1 combines with J gene TRBJ2-1; no definite D call. The CDR3 totals 14 residues. V shed 4 bases and J shed 7 bases, with 17 bases lying between them. Germline loops: CDR1 SQVTM, CDR2 ANQGSEA. CDR3 region: CSVVGPSLLNEQFF. As DNA, the CDR3 is TGCAGCGTTGTTGGCCCATCCCTATTGAATGAGCAGTTCTTC.

This clonotype occurred many times. The chain combines TRBV5-6 with TRBJ1-2; D is unclear. The CDR3 totals 15 residues. V was cut by 2 bases and J by 1 base, with 12 bases left in between. The germline CDR1 and CDR2 sequences are SGHDT and YYEEEE. The CDR3 loop reads CASSLSVRGNYGYTF. In DNA, the CDR3 is TGTGCCAGCAGCTTATCCGTTCGGGGTAACTATGGCTACACCTTC.

The rearrangement joins TRBV21-1 to TRBJ2-7; TRBD1, as called in the table, went unchecked against the DNA. TRBV21-1 is flagged as a pseudogene. The CDR3 spans 15 residues. CDR3 region: CARPGQGFRIYEQYV. CDR3 in DNA: TGTGCCAGGCCGGGACAGGGGTTTCGCATCTACGAGCAGTACGTC.

This clonotype has more than one count but fewer than ten. This chain connects TRBV2 to TRBJ1-3; D gene unclear. This CDR3 has 15 amino acids. Trimming left V 8 bases short and J 0 bases short, with 14 bases between. Germline loops: CDR1 SNHLY, CDR2 FYNNEI. CDR3 loop: CASSVGESSGNTIYF. In DNA form, the CDR3 reads TGTGCCAGCTCCGTCGGAGAATCCTCTGGAAACACCATATATTTT.

The V gene is TRBV18, the J gene TRBJ2-7; 10 bases line up with TRBD1. With 3 bases clipped from V and 1 base from J, the junction kept 3 bases outside the gene matches. The CDR3 covers 15 residues. Germline V lookup: CDR1 KGHSH, CDR2 LQKENI. The CDR3 protein is CASSPAGQGSYEQYF. Here the CDR3 DNA reads TGTGCCAGCTCACCGGCGGGACAGGGGTCCTACGAGCAGTACTTC.

The chain uses TRBV5-5 and TRBJ2-3; D is perhaps TRBD2 (7 bases). CDR1 SGHKS and CDR2 YYEKEE come from the germline V gene (reference sequence). Deletions cut 1 base from V and 2 bases from J, with 17 bases between. CDR3 size: 17 residues. CDR3 in DNA: TGTGCCAGCAGCTTGATCGGGGCGCGGGGGCACACAGATACGCAGTATTTT. Translation gives CASSLIGARGHTDTQYF.

V usage is TRBV28 and J usage is TRBJ2-2; 10 bases match TRBD1. Germline CDR1 and CDR2: MDHEN and SYDVKM. V shed 7 bases, J shed 7 bases, and the junction held 6 bases outside the gene matches. The CDR3 has 14 amino acids. CDR3 residues: CASTQTGGVGELFF. The CDR3 DNA sequence: TGTGCCAGCACCCAGACAGGGGGCGTCGGGGAGCTGTTTTTT.

The V gene is TRBV12-3 or TRBV12-4, the J gene TRBJ2-4; 8 bases agree with TRBD2. The CDR3 spans 15 residues. V lost 6 bases and J lost 0; bases outside the gene matches: 4. The CDR3 loop is CASSYSGVAKNIQYF. CDR3 nucleotides: TGTGCCAGCAGCTATAGCGGGGTAGCCAAAAACATTCAGTACTTC.